One and the same sample provided the 17 T cell receptor beta chains below, sequenced in a study of OX40 agonist ivuxolimab in advanced cancers. Libraries were prepared by immunoSEQ multiplex PCR; TCRdb keeps only in-frame clonotypes and omits some of them. The table has about 31,000 clones, around nine tenths seen once. The sample in question was CD4+ or CD8+ T cells sorted from blood, obtained in a trial of the OX40 agonist ivuxolimab. The receptors originated from an adult with an advanced solid tumor such as melanoma, head and neck, liver or kidney cancer.

The genes are TRBV6-5 and TRBJ2-7; 8 positions match TRBD1. Germline V gene lookup returns CDR1 MNHEY and CDR2 SVGAGI. V was pared by 6 bases and J by 6 bases, with 10 bases of the junction left unmatched. CDR3 length equals 14 residues. In nucleotides, the CDR3 is TGTGCCAGCAGCCTGGACAGGGATTCGGTCGAGCAGTACTTC. Encoded protein: CASSLDRDSVEQYF.

This clone is termed medium-sized (0.01 to 0.1%). The same CDR3 can be traced to other DNA sequences in this sample. This chain uses TRBV7-2 with TRBJ2-1; D tentatively reads TRBD1 or TRBD2 (5 bases each). V lost 0 bases and J 4 bases, leaving 7 bases between the germline ends. This CDR3 region has 14 residues. Per the germline V gene, CDR1 is SGHTA and CDR2 is FQGNSA. The CDR3 DNA reads TGTGCCAGCAGCTTAGCGGGGGTATACAATGAGCAGTTCTTC. It specifies CASSLAGVYNEQFF.

The chain has TRBV13 and TRBJ2-4, with a possible D match to TRBD1 (6 bases). The CDR3 has 13 amino acids. Trimming cost V 3 bases and J 9 bases, with 12 bases left between them. Germline loops: CDR1 PRHDT, CDR2 FYEKMQ (reference sequence). CDR3 sequence (DNA): TGTGCCAGCAGCTTGTGGGGGCTGGGCATTCAGTACTTC. It encodes CASSLWGLGIQYF.

The chain couples TRBV20-1 to TRBJ1-1, with 7 positions matching TRBD1. The V gene's germline CDR1 is DFQATT and CDR2 SNEGSKA (reference sequence). The CDR3 covers 10 residues. With 6 bases clipped from V and 11 bases from J, the junction kept 6 bases outside the gene matches. This CDR3 reads CSAGGTDAFF. The CDR3 DNA is TGCAGTGCGGGCGGGACAGACGCTTTCTTT.

V is TRBV15 and J is TRBJ1-4; the D gene is possibly TRBD1 (5 bases). Trimming shortened V by 0 bases and J by 7 bases, and 15 bases separated the two germline ends. The CDR3 covers 16 residues. Germline V gene sequence: CDR1 LNHNV, CDR2 YYDKDF (reference sequence). Here the CDR3 DNA reads TGTGCCACCAGCAGAGATGGGGCAATGACTGGTGAAAAACTGTTTTTT. The encoded protein is CATSRDGAMTGEKLFF. The variable domain in full, with the rest retrieved from reference TRBV15 and TRBJ1-4, is DAMVIQNPRYQVTQFGKPVTLSCSQTLNHNVMYWYQQKSSQAPKLLFHYYDKDFNNEADTPDNFQSRRPNTSFCFLDIRSPGLGDTAMYLCATSRDGAMTGEKLFFGSGTQLSVL.

The chain carries TRBV9 and TRBJ1-2; D is uncertain. The CDR3 runs 14 residues. The germline V gene encodes CDR1 SGDLS and CDR2 YYNGEE. V lost 5 bases and J 0 bases, leaving 11 bases between the germline ends. The CDR3 reads CASSLGQANYGYTF. In DNA, the CDR3 is TGTGCCAGCAGTTTAGGCCAGGCTAACTATGGCTACACCTTC.

The genes are TRBV11-2 and TRBJ2-1; 13 bases align to TRBD2. The germline V gene encodes CDR1 SGHAT and CDR2 FQNNGV. V was pared by 6 bases and J by 2 bases, with 10 bases of the junction left unmatched. The CDR3 covers 18 residues. In DNA form, the CDR3 reads TGTGCCAGCAGTTCAGGACTAGCGGGAGAATGGACCTACAATGAGCAGTTCTTC. Translated: CASSSGLAGEWTYNEQFF.

V is TRBV7-9 and J is TRBJ2-1, with TRBD2 identical over 7 bases. With 1 base clipped from V and 2 bases from J, the junction kept 5 bases outside the gene matches. Looked up from germline, CDR1 is SEHNR and CDR2 is FQNEAQ (reference sequence). The CDR3 totals 16 residues. The CDR3 nucleotides are TGTGCCAGCAGCTTAGGGAAGCGGGGACCCTACAATGAGCAGTTCTTC. It translates to CASSLGKRGPYNEQFF.

The chain combines TRBV21-1 with TRBJ2-1; the table's D call TRBD2 went unverified against the DNA. TRBV21-1 is a pseudogene segment. The CDR3 covers 21 residues. CDR3 protein: CASSKKLMRRRWLAVDNEQFF. CDR3 nucleotide sequence: TGTGCCAGCAGCAAAAAGCTCATGCGGAGGAGGTGGCTAGCGGTAGACAATGAGCAGTTCTTC.

The chain joins TRBV7-9 to TRBJ2-5; maybe TRBD1 (6 bases). CDR3 length equals 14 residues. V was cut by 4 bases and J by 5 bases, with 14 bases left in between. Germline loops: CDR1 SEHNR, CDR2 FQNEAQ (reference sequence). CDR3 in DNA: TGTGCCAGCAGCTCCTGGACAGTCCGGGAGACCCAGTACTTC. Encoded protein: CASSSWTVRETQYF. Drawing the rest from reference TRBV7-9 and TRBJ2-5, the complete variable domain is DTGVSQNPRHKITKRGQNVTFRCDPISEHNRLYWYRQTLGQGPEFLTYFQNEAQLEKSRLLSDRFSAERPKGSFSTLEIQRTEQGDSAMYLCASSSWTVRETQYFGPGTRLLVL.

This clone was found once. The V gene is TRBV9, the J gene TRBJ2-1; D possibly corresponds to TRBD2 (6 bases). With 2 bases removed from V and 2 bases from J, the gap between germline ends came to 14 bases. Germline V gives CDR1 SGDLS, CDR2 YYNGEE. The CDR3 totals 16 residues. This CDR3 is CASSVRRDAPYNEQFF. In DNA, the CDR3 is TGTGCCAGCAGCGTTAGGAGGGACGCCCCCTACAATGAGCAGTTCTTC.

The chain is built from TRBV9 and TRBJ1-3; TRBD1 matches 8 bases. Germline CDR1 SGDLS, CDR2 YYNGEE. CDR3 length: 16 residues. V shed 4 bases and J 3 bases; nucleotides not matched to a gene: 9. The CDR3 sequence: CASSPPTGADGNTIYF. DNA of the CDR3: TGTGCCAGCAGCCCTCCGACAGGGGCGGATGGAAACACCATATATTTT.

The genes are TRBV19 and TRBJ1-1; D remains ambiguous. The germline V and J ends were trimmed by 3 bases and 0 bases, with 14 bases remaining between them. Germline values: CDR1 LNHDA, CDR2 SQIVND (reference sequence). This CDR3 is 16 amino acids long. CDR3 amino acids: CASSISFLGMNTEAFF. The DNA for the CDR3 is TGTGCCAGTAGTATTAGCTTTCTGGGAATGAACACTGAAGCTTTCTTT.

The gene calls are TRBV9 and TRBJ2-5; the D is unclear. The CDR3 consists of 14 residues. Trimming removed 0 bases from V and 3 bases from J, with 9 bases in between. Per germline, CDR1 SGDLS and CDR2 YYNGEE. The CDR3 nucleotides read TGTGCCAGCAGCGTAGGTCAGCCCGAAGAGACCCAGTACTTC. Translating gives CASSVGQPEETQYF.

The CDR3 nucleotides are TGTGCCAGCAGCTCAACCATAGGACAGGGGTCCTACAATGAGCAGTTCTTC. It is translated as CASSSTIGQGSYNEQFF. The chain has TRBV7-8 and TRBJ2-1; TRBD1 aligns across 9 bases. This CDR3 comprises 17 residues. Trimming took 4 bases from V and 1 from J; bases not matched to a gene: 8. CDR1 is SGHVS and CDR2 is FQNEAQ in the germline V gene.

This rearrangement joins TRBV7-9 to TRBJ2-5; 9 nucleotides match TRBD1. The CDR3 covers 16 residues. Losses at the gene ends were 4 bases for V and 5 bases for J; bases not matched to a gene: 11. From germline, CDR1 is SEHNR and CDR2 FQNEAQ (reference sequence). The CDR3 here is CASSSPGQGNWETQYF. The CDR3 region has the DNA TGTGCCAGCAGCTCGCCGGGACAGGGTAATTGGGAGACCCAGTACTTC.

The rearrangement links TRBV6-1 to TRBJ1-2; TRBD1 might be the D (5 bases). This CDR3 comprises 17 residues. Germline CDR1 reads MNHNS; CDR2 reads SASEGT. Trimming shortened V by 3 bases and J by 2 bases, and 19 bases separated the two germline ends. This CDR3 is CASSDFGSRDGNYGYTF. The DNA of the CDR3 is TGTGCCAGCAGTGATTTTGGCAGCCGGGACGGGAACTATGGCTACACCTTC.